The entry that follows covers one TCR beta chain sequence. The same CDR3 is also encoded by other DNA sequences in this sample. Germline-derived CDR1 and CDR2 are SGHRS and YFSETQ. There are 14 residues in the CDR3. V was pared by 2 bases and J by 0 bases, with 8 bases between. In the original processing: The authors estimated nucleated cell counts from reference gene primer amplification. Measured with immunoSEQ multiplex PCR; TCRdb has only the in-frame clones, and not every one. V and J calls and clone size come straight from that table; D and trimming were deduced from the DNA. The sample consists of under 200,000 clones, more than 90% of them appearing once. This sample stems from a study of blood T cell repertoires in COVID-19. Study background: From the United States, Italy and Spain came samples of acute and convalescent COVID-19. In each case, the material was cDNA or gDNA derived from T cells, B-cell-depleted T cells, or PBMCs.

The clonotype comes from a man over 45 with acute or convalescent COVID-19. Sequencing was done on a sample of peripheral blood. This chain joins TRBV5-1 and TRBJ2-5, with D maybe TRBD1 (5 bases). CDR3 sequence: CASSFVGDQETQYF. Written as DNA, the CDR3 is TGCGCCAGCAGCTTTGTAGGGGACCAAGAGACCCAGTACTTC.